The clone carrying this TCR beta chain has more than one count but fewer than ten. This beta chain is off target for a library built for alpha chains, so its abundance means little. Individually, TCR cDNA molecules were each labelled with a unique molecular identifier. TCRdb processed the 5' RACE reads anew with MiXCR; each CDR3 protein has one entry. The sample records over 10,000 distinct CDR3 sequences, 5% to 6% being singletons. The CDR3 covers 14 residues. V lost 5 bases, J lost 3 bases, and 4 bases stayed unmatched. Noted time point: sample taken at primary tumor resection. In each case, whole RNA from tumor, nontumor lung or frozen PBMC was sequenced unsorted. Donors were approximately 70 untreated early-stage non-small cell lung cancer patients. The data were taken from a study of spatial heterogeneity in lung cancer. The overall study: There were consistently more beta-chain sequences detected than alpha-chain sequences. Mean representation of each unique TCR and UMI combination in the raw reads exceeded 9.5 occurrences.

The chain joins TRBV12-3 or TRBV12-4 to TRBJ2-3; TRBD2 matches at 8 bases. The receptor's source is a human donor with early-stage non-small cell lung cancer. The source material was lung tumor tissue, sampled at surgery. The CDR3 DNA sequence: TGTGCCAGCAGTCATAGCGGGAAGACAGATACGCAGTATTTT. Translation gives CASSHSGKTDTQYF.